This note documents a single T cell receptor (beta chain) sequence. This sample stems from a study of blood T cell repertoires in COVID-19. Looking at the study overall: Spain, Italy and the United States supplied samples that represented acute and convalescent COVID-19. In each case, the material was cDNA or gDNA derived from T cells, B-cell-depleted T cells, or PBMCs.

V lost 2 bases and J lost 12; bases outside the gene matches: 3. Germline values: CDR1 SGDLS, CDR2 YYNGEE. The length of the CDR3 is 13 residues. Study processing details: Counts of nucleated cells, estimated from reference gene primer amplification, were obtained. Method: immunoSEQ multiplex PCR; TCRdb's copy keeps in-frame clones and lacks some. D and trimming were read from the DNA, whereas the V and J calls and clone size are those reported in that table. Of about 64,000 clones listed, about 86% are singletons. The receptor was derived from a man in his forties with acute or convalescent COVID-19. Sequenced input: peripheral blood. The chain uses TRBV9 and TRBJ1-6; 9 bases are shared with TRBD1. In nucleotides, the CDR3 is TGTGCCAGCAGCGTCTCGGACAGGGGACCCCTCCACTTT. It translates to CASSVSDRGPLHF. Supplemented by reference TRBV9 and TRBJ1-6, the full variable domain reads DSGVTQTPKHLITATGQRVTLRCSPRSGDLSVYWYQQSLDQGLQFLIQYYNGEERAKGNILERFSAQQFPDLHSELNLSSLELGDSALYFCASSVSDRGPLHFGNGTRLTVT.